This T cell receptor (beta chain) derives from a study of metastatic and nonmetastatic thyroid tumors. In the study overall: Comparison of repertoires was carried out across blood and tumor or nodule tissue from malignant and benign thyroid patients.

Every patient underwent thyroid surgery untreated. In the authors' workflow: It was from CDR3 differences across clinicopathological groups that a distant-metastasis classifier for papillary thyroid cancer was built. TCRdb reprocessed the PCR reads using MiXCR. TCRdb, rather than the study authors, made the V and J calls. The sample includes over 6,000 clones, 30% of them seen just once. After removal of 6 bases from V and 5 bases from J, the junction contained 7 bases not matched to a gene. Germline-derived CDR1 and CDR2 are SNHLY and FYNNEI. CDR3 length equals 16 residues. Concerning this clone: No antigen is known for it.

Study results and caveats: Patients with malignant thyroid tumors reportedly had significantly higher TCR beta diversity than those with benign nodules, in blood and tumor.

This receptor was identified in a female donor with papillary thyroid cancer or a benign thyroid nodule (not recorded which). Some clones in this sample may be carry-over from other donors' samples. The source material was tumor tissue. This sequence joins TRBV2 and TRBJ2-1, with 13 bases fitting TRBD2. CDR3 in amino acids: CASRRPGLAGNNEQFF. The CDR3 coding sequence is TGTGCCAGCAGAAGACCGGGACTAGCGGGGAACAATGAGCAGTTCTTC. Full variable domain (missing parts from reference TRBV2 and TRBJ2-1): EPEVTQTPSHQVTQMGQEVILRCVPISNHLYFYWYRQILGQKVEFLVSFYNNEISEKSEIFDDQFSVERPDGSNFTLKIRSTKLEDSAMYFCASRRPGLAGNNEQFFGPGTRLTVL.